This T cell receptor (beta chain) was profiled in a study of T cell responses to AZD1222 COVID-19 vaccine. Study results and limitations: It was only six AZD1222 recipients who were seropositive at baseline.

Some clones are missing from TCRdb's copy, which holds only in-frame ones; the method was immunoSEQ multiplex PCR. The sample shows about 140,000 clones, around 91% of them seen only once. Second-dose intervals near 4 or 12 weeks were combined. On this clone itself: Its antigen is as yet unknown.

This CDR3 region has 15 residues. Germline CDR1 SGHTA, CDR2 FQGNSA. V lost 0 bases and J lost 5; bases outside the gene matches: 4. Sequencing was performed on peripheral blood, taken 28 days after the second AZD1222 dose. The chain has TRBV7-2 and TRBJ2-3, with TRBD1 matching over 8 bases. The TCR was taken from an adult who received the AZD1222 COVID-19 vaccine. The CDR3 coding sequence is TGTGCCAGCAGCTTAGCCAGGGGGCGATTAGATACGCAGTATTTT. This encodes CASSLARGRLDTQYF.